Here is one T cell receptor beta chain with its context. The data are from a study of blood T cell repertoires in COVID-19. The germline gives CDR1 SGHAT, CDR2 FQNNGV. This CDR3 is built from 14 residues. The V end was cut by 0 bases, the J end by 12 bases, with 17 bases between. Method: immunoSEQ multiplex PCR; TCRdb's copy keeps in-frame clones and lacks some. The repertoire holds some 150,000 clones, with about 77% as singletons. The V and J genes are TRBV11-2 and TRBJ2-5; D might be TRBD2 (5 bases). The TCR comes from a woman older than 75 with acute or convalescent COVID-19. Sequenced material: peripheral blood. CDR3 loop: CASSLDPQLVVEYF. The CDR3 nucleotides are TGTGCCAGCAGCTTAGACCCCCAACTAGTCGTTGAGTACTTC.